One sample yielded the 31 T cell receptor beta chains listed below, sequenced in a study of identical twins. One entry per CDR3 protein, called by TCRdb with MiXCR from the 5' RACE reads. The sample holds around 370,000 distinct CDR3 sequences, around 9.7% seen once. The sample was naive T cells sorted from blood. The receptors were gathered from a woman between 50 and 59 years old in good health.

This clonotype was detected a few times. The chain recombines TRBV5-1 with TRBJ2-7, with 8 bases aligning to TRBD1. The V gene end was trimmed by 0 bases and the J gene end by 5 bases; junction bases not matched to a gene: 13. This CDR3 contains 17 residues. CDR1 SGHRS and CDR2 YFSETQ come from the germline V gene. CDR3 bases: TGCGCCAGCAGCTTGGAAGGTTACAGGACAGGGCTGCACGAGCAGTACTTC. This encodes CASSLEGYRTGLHEQYF.

V is TRBV11-2 and J is TRBJ2-1; D ambiguous. Trimming cost V 1 base and J 4 bases, with 20 bases left between them. Germline CDR1 and CDR2: SGHAT and FQNNGV. The CDR3 totals 18 residues. The CDR3 DNA sequence: TGTGCCAGCAGCTTAGGATATTCGGCCGAGACGAAGTACAATGAGCAGTTCTTC. It encodes CASSLGYSAETKYNEQFF.

The chain combines TRBV12-5 with TRBJ1-1; perhaps TRBD1 as D (5 bases). The CDR3 spans 13 residues. Germline CDR1 LGHNT, CDR2 FRNRAP. Trimming took off 6 bases at V and 3 bases at J, with 11 bases between the two ends. CDR3 sequence (DNA): TGTGCTAGTGGGCGACAGACACACACTGAAGCTTTCTTT. Protein product: CASGRQTHTEAFF.

This clonotype has a count of ten or more. The chain links TRBV9 to TRBJ2-1, with D tentatively TRBD2 (6 bases). V lost 0 bases, J lost 3 bases, and 10 bases lay in between. This CDR3 is 15 amino acids long. CDR1 SGDLS and CDR2 YYNGEE come from the germline V gene. CDR3 region: CASSVEDYVYNEQFF. In nucleotides, the CDR3 is TGTGCCAGCAGCGTAGAGGACTATGTCTACAATGAGCAGTTCTTC.

The table lists this clonotype with a few counts. The CDR3 is CASSLTRERAQYF. The DNA of the CDR3 is TGTGCCAGCAGCCTGACCCGGGAGAGAGCCCAGTACTTC. This rearrangement joins TRBV7-2 to TRBJ2-5; tentative D call: TRBD2 (6 bases). CDR3 length: 13 amino acids. The V end lost 5 bases, the J end lost 9 bases, and 16 bases lay between the germline ends. From germline, CDR1 is SGHTA and CDR2 FQGNSA.

This rearrangement joins TRBV6-5 to TRBJ2-3; 12 bases fit TRBD2. J was trimmed by 4 bases and V by 6 bases; bases with no gene match: 14. CDR1 and CDR2 from the germline V gene are MNHEY and SVGAGI. This CDR3 region has 18 residues. The CDR3 DNA reads as TGTGCCAGCAGCACGCTAGCGGGAGGGCCCTTTGGTGCAGATACGCAGTATTTT. This gives the protein CASSTLAGGPFGADTQYF.

This clonotype was counted ten times or more. The chain combines TRBV6-5 with TRBJ2-1; 10 nucleotides align to TRBD2. Germline values: CDR1 MNHEY, CDR2 SVGAGI. Germline trimming cut 5 bases from V and 2 bases from J; bases unmatched to any gene: 3. The CDR3 contains 15 residues. CDR3 sequence reads: CASSPSGSPYNEQFF. As DNA, the CDR3 is TGTGCCAGCAGTCCTAGCGGGAGCCCCTACAATGAGCAGTTCTTC.

This clonotype was detected ten times or more. This rearrangement joins TRBV30 to TRBJ2-1, with unresolved D. Germline lookup yields CDR1 GTSNPN and CDR2 SVGIG (reference sequence). V was shortened by 2 bases and J by 6 bases, with 8 bases between the two germline ends. CDR3 size: 12 residues. The CDR3: CAWSLTANEQFF. CDR3 DNA: TGTGCCTGGAGTCTAACAGCCAATGAGCAGTTCTTC.

This clonotype was seen a handful of times. The chain joins TRBV3-1 to TRBJ2-2; 8 nucleotides agree with TRBD2. From germline, CDR1 is LGHDT and CDR2 YNNKEL (reference sequence). The V and J ends lost 1 base and 5 bases, in that order; junction bases with no gene match: 6. CDR3 length equals 16 residues. In nucleotides, the CDR3 is TGTGCCAGCAGCCAAGTCGTAGCGGGACTTACCGGGGAGCTGTTTTTT. Translating it yields CASSQVVAGLTGELFF.

The rearrangement uses TRBV20-1 and TRBJ2-2, with D possibly being TRBD2 (6 bases). Trimming took 0 bases from V and 3 from J, leaving 17 bases between them. The germline V gene has CDR1 DFQATT and CDR2 SNEGSKA (reference sequence). The CDR3 runs to 17 residues. Written as DNA, the CDR3 is TGCAGTGCTAGAGACGCGAAAGCGGGTTATGACACCGGGGAGCTGTTTTTT. Its translation: CSARDAKAGYDTGELFF.

This clonotype was seen many times. CDR3 loop: CSVLKRRETQYF. DNA for the CDR3: TGCAGCGTTCTGAAGCGTCGAGAGACCCAGTACTTC. The gene calls are TRBV29-1 and TRBJ2-5; no firm D call. Trimming took 5 bases from V and 4 from J, leaving 11 bases between them. The CDR3 runs 12 residues. CDR1 is SQVTM, CDR2 ANQGSEA, per germline.

This clonotype appeared a few times. The rearrangement joins TRBV7-8 to TRBJ2-7; D not certain. Trimming left V 5 bases short and J 5 bases short, with 16 bases between. CDR3 size: 14 residues. The germline CDR1 and CDR2 sequences are SGHVS and FQNEAQ. The CDR3, as DNA: TGTGCCAGCAGCGCATCAATAAGAGGTCACGAGCAGTACGTC. Amino acid sequence: CASSASIRGHEQYV.

The table lists this clonotype with a few counts. The genes are TRBV6-5 and TRBJ1-1; 8 bases line up with TRBD1. CDR1 is MNHEY and CDR2 is SVGAGI in the germline V gene. This CDR3 region has 14 residues. With V trimmed by 4 bases and J by 3 bases, 4 bases remained unmatched. The CDR3 is CASSSGTGYTEAFF. DNA for the CDR3: TGTGCCAGCAGTTCCGGGACAGGCTACACTGAAGCTTTCTTT.

V usage is TRBV7-9 and J usage is TRBJ2-5; TRBD2 matches at 11 bases. J was trimmed by 5 bases and V by 5 bases; bases with no gene match: 16. The CDR3 totals 18 residues. Germline-derived CDR1 and CDR2 are SEHNR and FQNEAQ (reference sequence). This CDR3 is CASSPNRLAGQARETQYF. The CDR3 nucleotides are TGTGCCAGCAGCCCAAACAGACTAGCGGGACAGGCCCGGGAGACCCAGTACTTC.

Only a few counts were recorded for this clonotype. This chain links TRBV29-1 with TRBJ2-7; 7 bases match TRBD2. Per the germline V gene, CDR1 is SQVTM and CDR2 is ANQGSEA. V shed 6 bases, J shed 0 bases, and the junction held 5 bases outside the gene matches. This CDR3 spans 13 amino acids. CDR3 DNA: TGCAGCGTGCGGGCTAGCGGCTCCTACGAGCAGTACGTC. Protein sequence: CSVRASGSYEQYV.

The V call is TRBV20-1, the J call TRBJ1-6, with D possibly matching TRBD1 (5 bases). CDR3 length: 12 amino acids. Per germline, CDR1 DFQATT and CDR2 SNEGSKA (reference sequence). V was cut by 6 bases and J by 11 bases, with 14 bases left in between. The CDR3 region is CSACGGGTPLHF. The CDR3 nucleotides are TGCAGTGCCTGCGGGGGAGGGACACCCCTCCACTTT.

In this sample, this clonotype turned up many times. The CDR3 reads CASSELDTQYF. Here the CDR3 DNA reads TGCGCCAGCAGCGAACTAGATACGCAGTATTTT. The chain links TRBV5-1 to TRBJ2-3; D not resolved. This CDR3 contains 11 residues. CDR1 SGHRS and CDR2 YFSETQ come from the germline V gene. V was pared by 4 bases and J by 5 bases, with 5 bases between.

The V and J genes are TRBV24-1 and TRBJ2-1, with 9 bases aligning to TRBD1. The CDR3 runs 14 residues. Trimming cost V 8 bases and J 5 bases; bases outside gene matches: 6. Germline V gene lookup returns CDR1 KGHDR and CDR2 SFDVKD. The CDR3 bases are TGTGCCACCACGGACAGGGGCAGGGACAATGAGCAGTTCTTC. Its translation is CATTDRGRDNEQFF.

The chain employs TRBV14 and TRBJ2-2, with a tentative D call TRBD1 (5 bases). With 1 base removed from V and 8 bases from J, the gap between germline ends came to 14 bases. The CDR3 spans 15 residues. The germline V gene has CDR1 SGHDN and CDR2 FVKESK. The chain's CDR3 is CASSQANTPGGELFF. For the CDR3, the DNA is TGTGCCAGCAGCCAAGCTAACACTCCAGGGGGGGAGCTGTTTTTT. Using reference TRBV14 and TRBJ2-2 for the parts outside the CDR3, the full variable domain is EAGVTQFPSHSVIEKGQTVTLRCDPISGHDNLYWYRRVMGKEIKFLLHFVKESKQDESGMPNNRFLAERTGGTYSTLKVQPAELEDSGVYFCASSQANTPGGELFFGEGSRLTVL.

This clonotype has a handful of counts. This sequence joins TRBV29-1 and TRBJ1-1, with TRBD1 matching over 8 bases. The CDR3 extends over 15 amino acids. CDR1 and CDR2 (germline): SQVTM, ANQGSEA. V shed 1 base, J shed 1 base, and the junction held 5 bases outside the gene matches. The DNA for the CDR3 is TGCAGCGTTGAAGTCCGACAGGGGACGAACACTGAAGCTTTCTTT. As protein: CSVEVRQGTNTEAFF.

This clonotype appeared a few times. The chain uses TRBV29-1 and TRBJ2-3, with TRBD1 identical over 9 bases. The CDR3 loop spans 16 amino acids. V gave up 0 bases and J gave up 0 bases; unmatched junction bases: 4. The V gene's germline CDR1 is SQVTM and CDR2 ANQGSEA. The CDR3 spells CSVEEGTGWSTDTQYF. The CDR3 DNA sequence: TGCAGCGTTGAAGAGGGGACAGGGTGGAGCACAGATACGCAGTATTTT.

This clonotype was seen repeatedly, ten times or more. The chain carries TRBV5-1 and TRBJ1-2; D is unclear. V was cut by 1 base and J by 4 bases, with 14 bases left in between. Germline CDR1 is SGHRS and CDR2 is YFSETQ. The length of the CDR3 is 15 residues. This chain's CDR3 is CASSLSGQEAYGYTF. DNA of the CDR3: TGCGCCAGCAGCTTGTCGGGTCAGGAGGCCTATGGCTACACCTTC.

This clonotype was seen more than once but under ten times. The V call is TRBV29-1, the J call TRBJ2-7, with TRBD1 as a possible D gene (5 bases). Per germline, CDR1 SQVTM and CDR2 ANQGSEA. Trimming removed 6 bases at V and 4 bases at J, with 16 bases between. CDR3 length: 13 amino acids. For the CDR3, the DNA is TGCAGCGTCCTTCAGACAGCCGGGTACGAGCAGTACTTC. Translated, it gives CSVLQTAGYEQYF.

The chain carries TRBV5-1 and TRBJ2-1; the D gene could be TRBD1 or TRBD2 (5 bases each). CDR3 size: 18 residues. Trimming left V 0 bases short and J 3 bases short, with 19 bases between. CDR1 and CDR2 (germline): SGHRS, YFSETQ. CDR3 sequence: CASSLGRGSASYYNEQFF. The CDR3 nucleotides read TGCGCCAGCAGCTTGGGAAGGGGATCCGCTAGCTACTACAATGAGCAGTTCTTC.

The V and J genes are TRBV7-2 and TRBJ2-4, with 9 bases identical to TRBD1. CDR1 and CDR2 from the germline V gene are SGHTA and FQGNSA. This CDR3 is built from 19 residues. V lost 4 bases, J lost 1 base, and 14 bases stayed unmatched. CDR3 loop: CASSSRSGQGKFAKNIQYF. In DNA, the CDR3 is TGTGCCAGCAGCTCCCGATCTGGACAGGGGAAATTCGCCAAAAACATTCAGTACTTC.

This clonotype was recorded a few times. V and J are TRBV7-9 and TRBJ2-4; D assignment may be TRBD1 or TRBD2 (5 bases each). V lost 5 bases and J 0 bases, leaving 20 bases between the germline ends. This CDR3 has 18 residues. Germline CDR1 reads SEHNR; CDR2 reads FQNEAQ (reference sequence). The CDR3 sequence is CASSPTAVGSLAKNIQYF. The CDR3 DNA reads as TGTGCCAGCAGCCCGACAGCGGTAGGGAGCCTAGCCAAAAACATTCAGTACTTC.

This chain joins TRBV27 and TRBJ2-6; D not resolved. This CDR3 spans 16 amino acids. V lost 3 bases, J lost 2 bases, and 11 bases lay in between. From germline, CDR1 is MNHEY and CDR2 SMNVEV (reference sequence). CDR3 protein: CASSFGLGTGANVLTF. The CDR3 region has the DNA TGTGCCAGCAGTTTTGGGCTAGGGACTGGGGCCAACGTCCTGACTTTC.

V gene TRBV11-3 combines with J gene TRBJ2-5; 7 bases map to TRBD1. Trimming took 5 bases from V and 3 from J; bases not matched to a gene: 6. The CDR3 is 14 residues long. The V gene's germline CDR1 is SGHNT and CDR2 YENEEA. The chain's CDR3 is CASSPMDRKETQYF. The CDR3, as DNA: TGTGCCAGCAGCCCGATGGACAGGAAAGAGACCCAGTACTTC.

The chain has TRBV7-9 and TRBJ1-2; 7 nucleotides line up with TRBD1. The germline CDR1 and CDR2 sequences are SEHNR and FQNEAQ (reference sequence). After removal of 10 bases from V and 6 bases from J, the junction contained 14 bases not matched to a gene. The CDR3 is 14 residues long. The CDR3 loop is CAIEGNRGLDGYTF. The CDR3 nucleotides read TGTGCCATCGAGGGGAACAGGGGATTGGATGGCTACACCTTC.

The sample holds many counts of this clonotype. This chain connects TRBV11-2 to TRBJ1-1; D is ambiguous. The CDR3 has 15 residues. Germline-derived CDR1 and CDR2 are SGHAT and FQNNGV. V dropped 0 bases and J dropped 4 bases, with 12 bases sitting between them. CDR3 residues: CASSLEGPKGTEAFF. The CDR3, as DNA: TGTGCCAGCAGCTTAGAAGGACCTAAGGGCACTGAAGCTTTCTTT.

The genes are TRBV25-1 and TRBJ2-7, with TRBD2 as a possible D gene (5 bases). The V end lost 4 bases, the J end lost 4 bases, and 14 bases lay between the germline ends. Germline-derived CDR1 and CDR2 are MGHDK and SYGVNS. This CDR3 has 14 amino acids. The CDR3 nucleotides are TGTGCCAGCAGTGCTGCCGGGAACAATTACGAGCAGTACTTC. Its protein product is CASSAAGNNYEQYF.